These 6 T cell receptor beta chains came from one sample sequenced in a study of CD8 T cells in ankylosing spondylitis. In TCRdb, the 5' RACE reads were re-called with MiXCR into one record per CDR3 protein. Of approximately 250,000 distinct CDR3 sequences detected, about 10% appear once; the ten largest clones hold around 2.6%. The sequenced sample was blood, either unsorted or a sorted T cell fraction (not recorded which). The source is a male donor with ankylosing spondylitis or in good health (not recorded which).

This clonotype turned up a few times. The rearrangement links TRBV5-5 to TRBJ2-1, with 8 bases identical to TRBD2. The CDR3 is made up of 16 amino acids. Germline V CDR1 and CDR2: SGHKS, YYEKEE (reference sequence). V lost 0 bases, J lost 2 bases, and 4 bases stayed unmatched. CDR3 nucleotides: TGTGCCAGCAGCTTGGGACTAGCGAGTACCTACAATGAGCAGTTCTTC. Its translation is CASSLGLASTYNEQFF.

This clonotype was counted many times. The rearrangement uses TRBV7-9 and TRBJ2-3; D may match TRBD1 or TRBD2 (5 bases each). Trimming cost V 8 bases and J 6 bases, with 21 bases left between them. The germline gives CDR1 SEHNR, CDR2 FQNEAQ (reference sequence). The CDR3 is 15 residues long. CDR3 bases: TGTGCCAGCTCGGGGCTAGGACTTGGCCTCGATACGCAGTATTTT. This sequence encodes CASSGLGLGLDTQYF.

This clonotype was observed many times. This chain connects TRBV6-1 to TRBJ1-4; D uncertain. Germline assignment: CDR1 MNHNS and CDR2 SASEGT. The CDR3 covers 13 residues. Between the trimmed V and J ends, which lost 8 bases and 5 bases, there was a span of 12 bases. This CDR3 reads CASLRVNNEKLFF. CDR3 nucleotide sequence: TGTGCCAGCCTCCGGGTTAACAATGAAAAACTGTTTTTT.

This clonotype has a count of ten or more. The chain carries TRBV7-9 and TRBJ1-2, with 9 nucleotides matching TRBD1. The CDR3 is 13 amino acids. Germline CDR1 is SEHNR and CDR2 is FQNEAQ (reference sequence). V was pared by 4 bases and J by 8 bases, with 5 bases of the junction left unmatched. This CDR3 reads CASSSRQGEGYTF. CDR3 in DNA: TGTGCCAGCAGCTCTAGACAGGGGGAAGGCTACACCTTC.

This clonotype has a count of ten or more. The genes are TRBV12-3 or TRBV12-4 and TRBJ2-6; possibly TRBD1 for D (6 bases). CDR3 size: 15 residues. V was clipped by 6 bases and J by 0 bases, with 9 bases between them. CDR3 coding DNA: TGTGCCAGCAGCTCAGGGGTCTCTGGGGCCAACGTCCTGACTTTC. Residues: CASSSGVSGANVLTF.

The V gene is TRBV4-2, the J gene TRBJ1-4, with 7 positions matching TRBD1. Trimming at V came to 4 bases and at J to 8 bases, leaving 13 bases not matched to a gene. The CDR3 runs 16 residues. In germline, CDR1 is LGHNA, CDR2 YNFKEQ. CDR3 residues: CASSLPGAGGEEKLFF. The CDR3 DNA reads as TGTGCCAGCAGCCTTCCCGGCGCAGGGGGGGAAGAAAAACTGTTTTTT.